The 6 T cell receptor beta chains presented below share a single source sample, sequenced in a study of blood T cell repertoires in COVID-19. Assay: immunoSEQ multiplex PCR; the TCRdb copy retains only in-frame clones and omits some. This table has about 190,000 clones, roughly 89% appearing once. Sequencing was done on a sample of peripheral blood. The receptors originated from a man in his fifties with acute or convalescent COVID-19.

The gene calls are TRBV4-1 and TRBJ2-3; 8 bases align to TRBD2. V lost 5 bases to trimming and J lost 6 bases; unmatched junction nucleotides: 7. The CDR3 loop spans 14 amino acids. CDR1 and CDR2 (germline): MGHRA, YSYEKL. CDR3 sequence reads: CASSLGTSWDTQYF. DNA for the CDR3: TGCGCCAGCAGCTTAGGGACTAGTTGGGATACGCAGTATTTT.

The V call is TRBV5-4, the J call TRBJ2-5; 9 nucleotides match TRBD1. Germline loops: CDR1 SGHNT, CDR2 YYREEE (reference sequence). The junction had 11 bases not matched to a gene; V was cut back by 4 bases and J by 4 bases. CDR3 size: 16 residues. The CDR3 spells CASSPAGTGFRETQYF. DNA of the CDR3: TGTGCCAGCAGCCCTGCCGGGACAGGGTTTCGAGAGACCCAGTACTTC.

The V and J genes are TRBV9 and TRBJ2-3; TRBD2 agrees at 13 bases. CDR3 length: 15 amino acids. The V gene's germline CDR1 is SGDLS and CDR2 YYNGEE. V lost 5 bases and J lost 4; bases outside the gene matches: 4. CDR3 residues: CASSGLAGEADTQYF. CDR3 nucleotides: TGTGCCAGCAGTGGACTAGCGGGGGAGGCAGATACGCAGTATTTT.

This clone is a singleton in its sample. This chain uses TRBV6-5 with TRBJ2-1; 7 bases map to TRBD2. This CDR3 spans 13 amino acids. J was trimmed by 4 bases and V by 7 bases; bases with no gene match: 4. CDR1 and CDR2 (germline): MNHEY, SVGAGI. The CDR3: CASTAGFYNEQFF. In DNA, the CDR3 is TGTGCCAGCACAGCGGGATTTTACAATGAGCAGTTCTTC.

The rearrangement links TRBV5-8 to TRBJ1-1, with D possibly being TRBD1 (5 bases). Germline lookup yields CDR1 SGHTS and CDR2 YDEGEE. Trimming removed 4 bases at V and 11 bases at J, with 18 bases between. This CDR3 has 13 residues. CDR3 residues: CASSRGQGIFAFF. CDR3 bases: TGTGCCAGCAGCAGAGGTCAGGGTATTTTTGCTTTCTTT.

The V and J genes are TRBV7-3 and TRBJ2-5; 7 bases fit TRBD1. The CDR3 runs 15 residues. The junction had 4 bases not matched to a gene; V was cut back by 1 base and J by 2 bases. Germline CDR1 SGHTA, CDR2 FQGTGA. CDR3 amino acids: CASSLRRGPQETQYF. The CDR3 nucleotides are TGTGCCAGCAGCTTAAGAAGGGGGCCTCAAGAGACCCAGTACTTC.